A selection of T cell receptor beta chains follows, all from one sample in a study of T cells after yellow fever vaccination. TCRdb called the 5' RACE reads again in MiXCR, with one record for every CDR3 protein. The data hold 300,000 or so distinct CDR3 sequences, with roughly 9% observed a single time. Sequencing was performed on CD4+ T cells sorted from PBMCs, taken 5 days after the yellow fever booster vaccination. The receptor set was obtained from a man aged 18 to 35 who received the YFV17D yellow fever vaccine. Both conserved end residues are part of each CDR3. The D gene is left open where the match is weak. For some rows the clone size is stated as once, few or many, or as a class when expanded; others skip it.

D gene	J gene	V gene	clone size	CDR3 protein	CDR3 DNA
.	TRBJ2-3	TRBV20-1	.	CSASDRSPHTQYF	TGCAGTGCTAGTGACAGGAGTCCTCATACGCAGTATTTT
.	TRBJ1-3	TRBV29-1	many	CSCPKGGGGNTIYF	TGCAGCTGCCCCAAGGGAGGAGGCGGAAACACCATATATTTT
.	TRBJ2-3	TRBV5-1	few	CASRLQGSSTDTQYF	TGCGCCAGCAGACTTCAGGGTTCCTCCACAGATACGCAGTATTTT
TRBD2	TRBJ2-1	TRBV11-3	few	CASSSGLAGNEQFF	TGTGCCAGCAGCTCGGGACTAGCGGGTAATGAGCAGTTCTTC
TRBD2	TRBJ2-3	TRBV15	few	CATRHPGEGDTQYF	TGTGCCACCAGGCACCCCGGGGAGGGCGATACGCAGTATTTT
.	TRBJ1-2	TRBV6-4	many	CASSADGGWYGYTF	TGTGCCAGCAGTGCGGACGGGGGTTGGTATGGCTACACCTTC
.	TRBJ2-4	TRBV7-2	many	CASSSRVAKNIQYF	TGTGCCAGCAGCTCACGTGTAGCCAAAAACATTCAGTACTTC
.	TRBJ2-2	TRBV4-1	few	CASSQQQVTGELFF	TGCGCCAGCAGCCAGCAACAAGTTACCGGGGAGCTGTTTTTT
TRBD1	TRBJ2-2	TRBV24-1	.	CAAQGANTGELFF	TGTGCCGCGCAGGGGGCTAACACCGGGGAGCTGTTTTTT
TRBD2	TRBJ2-5	TRBV18	few	CASSPSGGARETQYF	TGTGCCAGCTCCCCCAGCGGGGGTGCACGGGAGACCCAGTACTTC
.	TRBJ2-5	TRBV6-6	few	CASSYWVGGLPDQETQYF	TGTGCCAGCAGTTACTGGGTTGGGGGACTCCCAGACCAAGAGACCCAGTACTTC
TRBD2	TRBJ2-3	TRBV5-1	.	CASSQTSGGADTQYF	TGCGCCAGCAGCCAGACTAGCGGGGGGGCCGATACGCAGTATTTT
.	TRBJ1-3	TRBV7-2	many	CASSLVHSLYGNTIYF	TGTGCCAGCAGCTTAGTCCATAGTCTTTATGGAAACACCATATATTTT